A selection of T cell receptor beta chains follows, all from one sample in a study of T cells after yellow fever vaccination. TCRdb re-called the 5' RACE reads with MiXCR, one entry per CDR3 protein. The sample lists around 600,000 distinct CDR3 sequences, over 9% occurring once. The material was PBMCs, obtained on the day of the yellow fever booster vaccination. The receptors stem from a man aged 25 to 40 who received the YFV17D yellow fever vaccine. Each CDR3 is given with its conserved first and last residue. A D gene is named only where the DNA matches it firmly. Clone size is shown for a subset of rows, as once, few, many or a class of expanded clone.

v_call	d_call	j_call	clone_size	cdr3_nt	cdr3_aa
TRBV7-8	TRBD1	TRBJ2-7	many	TGTGCCAGCAGCTTAGTAGGGGGCGCCTACGAGCAGTACTTC	CASSLVGGAYEQYF
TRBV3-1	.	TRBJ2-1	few	TGTGCCAGCAGCCACCTTGCCTACAATGAGCAGTTCTTC	CASSHLAYNEQFF
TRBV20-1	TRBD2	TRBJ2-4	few	TGCAGTGCTAGAGGGCTGCATAGCGGGGTAGCCAAAAACATTCAGTACTTC	CSARGLHSGVAKNIQYF
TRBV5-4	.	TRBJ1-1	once	TGTGTCAGCAGCTTGGTTGGCACTGAAGCTTTCTTT	CVSSLVGTEAFF
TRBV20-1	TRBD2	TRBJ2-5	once	TGCAGTGCTCCTGGACTAGCGGGAGGGACGGGGGAGACCCAGTACTTC	CSAPGLAGGTGETQYF
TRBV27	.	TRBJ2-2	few	TGTGCCAGCAGAACCCAAAACACCGGGGAGCTGTTTTTT	CASRTQNTGELFF
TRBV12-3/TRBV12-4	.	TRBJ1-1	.	TGTGCCAGCAGTTTGGGGGACATCGGGACTGAAGCTTTCTTT	CASSLGDIGTEAFF
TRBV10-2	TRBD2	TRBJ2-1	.	TGCGCCAGCAGTGATCAAGGCGGGAGGGCCCTCGGGCAGTTCTTC	CASSDQGGRALGQFF
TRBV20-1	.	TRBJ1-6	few	TGCAGTGCTACGAGCCGACGGACGAATTCACCCCTCCACTTT	CSATSRRTNSPLHF
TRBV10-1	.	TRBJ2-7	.	TGCGCCAGCAGTAGATTGACGGGCAGCGAGCAGTACTTC	CASSRLTGSEQYF
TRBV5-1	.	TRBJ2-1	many	TGCGCCAGCAGCTTGGCCCCGGGGAGCTCCTACAATGAGCAGTTCTTC	CASSLAPGSSYNEQFF
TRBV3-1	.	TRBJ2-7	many	TGTGCCAGCAGCCAAGTCGCAGGCGTTTCCTACGAGCAGTACTTC	CASSQVAGVSYEQYF
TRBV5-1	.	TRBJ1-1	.	TGCGCCAGCAGCTTTTTCGAGGAGGGGGGTGACACTGAAGCTTTCTTT	CASSFFEEGGDTEAFF
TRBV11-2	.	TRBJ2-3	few	TGTGCCAGCAGCTTAAGGCGCGGAACAGACACAGATACGCAGTATTTT	CASSLRRGTDTDTQYF
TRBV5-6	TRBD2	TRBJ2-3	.	TGTGCCAGCAGCCTACAGATGGGACTAGCGGGATTAGATACGCAGTATTTT	CASSLQMGLAGLDTQYF
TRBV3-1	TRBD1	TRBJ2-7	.	TGTGCCAGCAGCCAGGACAGGGGGTCCGAGCAGTACTTC	CASSQDRGSEQYF
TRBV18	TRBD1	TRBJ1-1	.	TGTGCCAGCTCTATACGGACAGGGGCTTCGCTGCGAGCTTTCTTT	CASSIRTGASLRAFF
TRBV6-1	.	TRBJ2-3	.	TGTGCCAGCAGCGGGGGGCGAGGTGGAGATACGCAGTATTTT	CASSGGRGGDTQYF
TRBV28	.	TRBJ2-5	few	TGTGCCAGCATTCGGGAGGAGACCCAGTACTTC	CASIREETQYF
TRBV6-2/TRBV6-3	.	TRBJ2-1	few	TGTGCCAGCAGTCCCTATGTGAGCTCCTACAATGAGCAGTTCTTC	CASSPYVSSYNEQFF
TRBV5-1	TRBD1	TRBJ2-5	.	TGCGCCAGCAGCTTGGTTCCGTTCGGGACAGGGGACCAAGAGACCCAGTACTTC	CASSLVPFGTGDQETQYF
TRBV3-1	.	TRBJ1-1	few	TGTGCCAGCAGCCAAGGGGGAGCCATGAACACTGAAGCTTTCTTT	CASSQGGAMNTEAFF